The present T cell receptor beta chain was sequenced within a study of blood T cell repertoires in COVID-19. Looking at the study overall: Whether acute or convalescent, the COVID-19 samples came from the United States, Italy and Spain. PBMCs, B-cell-depleted T cells, or T cells were the source of the cDNA or gDNA that made up the material.

Using immunoSEQ multiplex PCR, the repertoire was profiled, and TCRdb retains in-frame clones only, with some absent. The sample includes 300,000 to 400,000 clones, more than 90% of them seen just once. Per the germline V gene, CDR1 is SEHNR and CDR2 is FQNEAQ (reference sequence). With 1 base removed from V and 4 bases from J, the gap between germline ends came to 7 bases. The length of the CDR3 is 13 residues. The sample comprised PBMCs or T cells enriched from blood (not recorded which). The source is a man aged 55-75 years who had recovered from COVID-19. J is TRBJ2-5 and V is TRBV7-9; D may be TRBD1 (6 bases). CDR3: CASSLGRGETQYF. CDR3 nucleotide sequence: TGTGCCAGCAGCTTAGGCAGGGGAGAGACCCAGTACTTC.